These 27 T cell receptor beta chains originate from one sample sequenced in a study of blood T cells in healthy people across ages. PCR was performed a second time for roughly 6 to 12 cycles using a sample-barcoded 5' primer and a J-beta primer mix. TCRdb ran MiXCR on the 5' RACE reads and lists one entry per CDR3 protein. The sample includes around 870,000 distinct CDR3 sequences, more than 25% of them seen just once. Sequencing was carried out using blood. The origin of the receptors is a woman over 75 in good health.

This clonotype was counted ten times or more. The chain links TRBV24-1 to TRBJ2-4; 7 bases map to TRBD1. The germline V gene encodes CDR1 KGHDR and CDR2 SFDVKD. This CDR3 region has 15 residues. Trimming removed 3 bases from V and 6 bases from J; junction bases left unmatched: 7. DNA of the CDR3: TGTGCCACCAGTGATCACCGGGACAGTGGAAACATTCAGTACTTC. It encodes CATSDHRDSGNIQYF.

J is TRBJ2-3 and V is TRBV24-1, with 8 bases that match TRBD1. Germline trimming cut 5 bases from V and 1 base from J; bases unmatched to any gene: 19. In germline, CDR1 is KGHDR, CDR2 SFDVKD. The CDR3 consists of 20 residues. CDR3 DNA sequence: TGTGCCACCAGTGCAAAGGGACAGGTGGAAACTCGTGGCGGCACAGATACGCAGTATTTT. Translated, it gives CATSAKGQVETRGGTDTQYF.

With regard to this clonotype: At one end the junction does not follow the germline gene, possibly because of a read error. Here the CDR3 reads CARSPAGTGNTEAFF. CDR3 DNA sequence: TGTGCCCGCTCACCTGCCGGGACAGGGAACACTGAAGCTTTCTTT. The chain joins TRBV18 to TRBJ1-1; 8 bases line up with TRBD1. The CDR3 sequence is 15 residues long. Looked up from germline, CDR1 is KGHSH and CDR2 is LQKENI.

This clonotype occurred many times. The CDR3 DNA is TGTGCCAGCAGTTTAAGTCAGTCGGTCGAGCAGTACTTC. Its protein product is CASSLSQSVEQYF. V and J are TRBV12-3 or TRBV12-4 and TRBJ2-7; D remains ambiguous. There are 13 residues in the CDR3. Deletions cut 2 bases from V and 6 bases from J, with 11 bases between.

V and J are TRBV2 and TRBJ2-7; D might be TRBD1 or TRBD2, each matching 5 bases. This CDR3 spans 13 amino acids. CDR1 and CDR2 (germline): SNHLY, FYNNEI. Trimming removed 5 bases from V and 7 bases from J, with 15 bases in between. The CDR3 DNA reads as TGTGCCAGCAGTTCTGGGGGAAACGGGGAGCAGTACTTC. This codes for CASSSGGNGEQYF.

At least ten counts were recorded for this clonotype. CDR3 sequence reads: CSVDPWGGRQETQYF. The CDR3 bases are TGCAGCGTTGACCCTTGGGGGGGGCGCCAAGAGACCCAGTACTTC. J is TRBJ2-5 and V is TRBV29-1; a weak D match, TRBD2 (7 bases). CDR3 length: 15 residues. Between the trimmed V and J ends, which lost 3 bases and 1 base, there was a span of 15 bases. CDR1 and CDR2 (germline): SQVTM, ANQGSEA.

The chain uses TRBV15 and TRBJ2-1; TRBD1 matches at 7 bases. The CDR3 length is 16 residues. Trimming removed 3 bases from V and 4 bases from J; junction bases left unmatched: 9. Per germline, CDR1 LNHNV and CDR2 YYDKDF (reference sequence). The CDR3 protein is CATSRDRGQLYNEQFF. CDR3 nucleotides: TGTGCCACCAGCAGGGATCGGGGACAGCTATACAATGAGCAGTTCTTC.

This clonotype has ten or more counts. This may be a read error: a much more frequent sequence differs by one nucleotide. The gene calls are TRBV7-2 and TRBJ2-3, with 12 bases aligning to TRBD2. The CDR3 consists of 16 residues. Germline V gives CDR1 SGHTA, CDR2 FQGNSA. Losses at the gene ends were 5 bases for V and 6 bases for J; bases not matched to a gene: 9. The CDR3 loop reads CASSEEVLAGGDTQYF. CDR3 nucleotides: TGTGCCAGCAGCGAAGAGGTTCTAGCGGGGGGGGATACGCAGTATTTT.

With regard to this clonotype: A junction end diverges from the germline sequence, so it may reflect a read error. The chain combines TRBV2 with TRBJ1-5; D is possibly TRBD1 (5 bases). The CDR3 spans 15 residues. CDR1 and CDR2 (germline): SNHLY, FYNNEI. The CDR3 nucleotides read TGTGCCAGCAGGAATCTTCAGGGTATCAATCAGCCCCGGCATTTT. It yields the protein CASRNLQGINQPRHF. The full variable domain, its missing parts supplied by reference TRBV2 and TRBJ1-5, is EPEVTQTPSHQVTQMGQEVILRCVPISNHLYFYWYRQILGQKVEFLVSFYNNEISEKSEIFDDQFSVERPDGSNFTLKIRSTKLEDSAMYFCASRNLQGINQPRHFGDGTRLSIL.

In regard to this clonotype: A much larger clone sits a single nucleotide away, making a read error possible. The genes are TRBV7-2 and TRBJ1-5; D perhaps matches TRBD1 (5 bases). From germline, CDR1 is SGHTA and CDR2 FQGNSA. CDR3 length: 16 amino acids. The chain's CDR3 is CAGSLAPGGGGQPQHF. The CDR3, as DNA: TGTGCCGGCAGCTTAGCGCCGGGCGGGGGAGGTCAGCCCCAGCATTTT.

In its sample, this clonotype was seen many times. The chain is built from TRBV4-1 and TRBJ2-5, with a weak D call TRBD2 (6 bases). CDR3 length: 16 residues. Germline V gene data show CDR1 as MGHRA and CDR2 as YSYEKL. V lost 2 bases and J 5 bases, leaving 18 bases between the germline ends. The CDR3 sequence is CASSQPARGKNETQYF. The CDR3 DNA sequence: TGCGCCAGCAGCCAACCTGCTCGGGGGAAAAACGAGACCCAGTACTTC.

The chain is built from TRBV19 and TRBJ1-5, with 7 nucleotides matching TRBD1. The CDR3 has 15 amino acids. V lost 5 bases, J lost 3 bases, and 7 bases stayed unmatched. Germline CDR1 LNHDA, CDR2 SQIVND (reference sequence). Here the CDR3 reads CASSAGDSYNQPQHF. Written as DNA, the CDR3 is TGTGCCAGTAGTGCTGGGGACAGCTACAATCAGCCCCAGCATTTT.

This clonotype was seen only a few times. The V call is TRBV28, the J call TRBJ2-7, with 11 nucleotides matching TRBD2. This CDR3 has 16 residues. Germline V CDR1 and CDR2: MDHEN, SYDVKM. The junction had 12 bases not matched to a gene; V was cut back by 9 bases and J by 2 bases. The CDR3 reads CASQLGLADPPYEQYF. The CDR3 nucleotides are TGTGCCAGTCAGTTGGGACTAGCGGACCCCCCCTACGAGCAGTACTTC. The full variable domain, its missing parts supplied by reference TRBV28 and TRBJ2-7, is DVKVTQSSRYLVKRTGEKVFLECVQDMDHENMFWYRQDPGLGLRLIYFSYDVKMKEKGDIPEGYSVSREKKERFSLILESASTNQTSMYLCASQLGLADPPYEQYFGPGTRLTVT.

This clonotype occurred many times. This may stem from a read error, because a much larger clone lies one nucleotide away. V gene TRBV7-9 combines with J gene TRBJ1-2; D is unresolved. V was trimmed by 1 base and J by 4 bases, leaving 4 bases between them. The length of the CDR3 is 12 residues. Germline V CDR1 and CDR2: SEHNR, FQNEAQ (reference sequence). The chain's CDR3 is CASSLVSYGYTF. The CDR3 nucleotides are TGTGCCAGCAGCTTAGTGAGCTATGGCTACACCTTC. Complete variable domain (other parts from reference TRBV7-9 and TRBJ1-2): DTGVSQNPRHKITKRGQNVTFRCDPISEHNRLYWYRQTLGQGPEFLTYFQNEAQLEKSRLLSDRFSAERPKGSFSTLEIQRTEQGDSAMYLCASSLVSYGYTFGSGTRLTVV.

To note about this clonotype: This could be a read error, since a much larger clone is one nucleotide away. J is TRBJ2-1 and V is TRBV2; D is possibly TRBD2 (6 bases). The DNA end is more similar to TRBJ2-7, so the J call may be wrong. The CDR3 consists of 15 residues. Germline lookup yields CDR1 SNHLY and CDR2 FYNNEI. CDR3 DNA: TGTGCCAGCAGTGAGGAGGGGAGCTCCTACAATGAGCAGTACTTC. Translation: CASSEEGSSYNEQYF.

This clonotype was seen at least ten times. This chain uses TRBV5-1 with TRBJ2-3, with D unresolved. The germline CDR1 and CDR2 sequences are SGHRS and YFSETQ. The CDR3 length is 13 residues. Trimming cost V 3 bases and J 6 bases, with 11 bases left between them. CDR3 coding DNA: TGCGCCAGCAGCTCGAGGATAGCCGATACGCAGTATTTT. Translated: CASSSRIADTQYF.

The CDR3 loop is CASSQVVQGANDGNTIYF. CDR3 bases: TGCGCCAGCAGCCAAGTAGTACAGGGGGCGAATGATGGAAACACCATATATTTT. This chain links TRBV4-3 with TRBJ1-3; 9 nucleotides line up with TRBD1. The germline CDR1 and CDR2 sequences are LGHNA and YSLEER. V gave up 1 base and J gave up 3 bases; unmatched junction bases: 10. The CDR3 totals 18 residues.

This clonotype was counted at least ten times. This rearrangement joins TRBV12-3 or TRBV12-4 to TRBJ1-1; 8 bases are a match to TRBD1. The CDR3 totals 15 residues. Losses at the gene ends were 4 bases for V and 5 bases for J; bases not matched to a gene: 9. The CDR3 DNA reads TGTGCCAGCAGTTCCTACTACGGACAGGGAACTGAAGCTTTCTTT. It specifies CASSSYYGQGTEAFF.

To note about this clonotype: One base away lies a much larger clone, so this may be a sequencing read error. DNA of the CDR3: TGTGCCAGCAGTTACTCGGCTCTAGCGGGGGGACGTTGGGATGAGCAGTACTTC. Translation gives CASSYSALAGGRWDEQYF. The J gene is TRBJ2-7, the V gene TRBV6-5, with 11 bases identical to TRBD2. The CDR3 is 18 residues long. Trimming cost V 0 bases and J 7 bases; bases outside gene matches: 14. Germline V CDR1 and CDR2: MNHEY, SVGAGI.

With regard to this clonotype: Sequence at one end of the junction differs from germline and may be a read error. V and J are TRBV5-1 and TRBJ2-1, with a weak D call TRBD2 (5 bases). CDR1 is SGHRS and CDR2 is YFSETQ in the germline V gene. The CDR3 runs 15 residues. CDR3 residues: CASSLGGSSYNVQFF. The CDR3 DNA reads as TGCGCCAGCAGCTTGGGAGGGAGCTCCTACAATGTGCAGTTCTTC.

Many counts were recorded for this clonotype. The chain joins TRBV6-5 to TRBJ2-1; D might be TRBD1 (5 bases). CDR1 and CDR2 from the germline V gene are MNHEY and SVGAGI. V was pared by 5 bases and J by 1 base, with 15 bases between. This CDR3 region has 16 residues. As DNA, the CDR3 is TGTGCCAGCAGTGGCTTATGGGGCCAGTCCTACAATGAGCAGTTCTTC. Its translation: CASSGLWGQSYNEQFF.

This clonotype showed up many times. The V gene is TRBV7-9, the J gene TRBJ2-7; 7 bases line up with TRBD1. V dropped 0 bases and J dropped 6; count of bases not matched to a gene: 5. CDR3 length equals 14 residues. The germline V gene encodes CDR1 SEHNR and CDR2 FQNEAQ (reference sequence). CDR3 sequence (DNA): TGTGCCAGCAGCTTAGCAGGACAGGTCGCCGAGCAGTACTTC. It codes for CASSLAGQVAEQYF.

This clonotype was detected ten times or more. The chain is built from TRBV6-5 and TRBJ2-3, with D unresolved. The V gene lost 6 bases and the J gene lost 0 bases, with 13 bases spanning the gap. The germline CDR1 and CDR2 sequences are MNHEY and SVGAGI. The CDR3 consists of 15 residues. Here the CDR3 reads CASRPRRLSTDTQYF. The CDR3 coding sequence is TGTGCCAGCAGACCACGACGGCTAAGCACAGATACGCAGTATTTT.

Comment on this clonotype: Since a much larger clone is just one base distant, this may be a read error. This chain connects TRBV3-1 to TRBJ2-7; 16 bases map to TRBD2. There are 18 residues in the CDR3. CDR1 is LGHDT and CDR2 is YNNKEL in the germline V gene (reference sequence). The CDR3 is CVSSQAPGLAGGTYEQYF. The CDR3 DNA sequence: TGTGTCAGCAGCCAAGCTCCGGGACTAGCGGGGGGGACCTACGAGCAGTACTTC.

The chain couples TRBV9 to TRBJ1-3, with D possibly matching TRBD1 (6 bases). The CDR3 sequence is 15 residues long. V lost 2 bases and J lost 6, with 15 bases in between. Germline values: CDR1 SGDLS, CDR2 YYNGEE. The CDR3 bases are TGTGCCAGCAGCGTGACCGGGACATTTAAAAACACCATATATTTT. Amino acids: CASSVTGTFKNTIYF.

The table lists this clonotype with a few counts. This chain connects TRBV6-6 to TRBJ1-5, with D unclear. V gave up 9 bases and J gave up 0 bases, with 6 bases separating them. This CDR3 is built from 12 residues. Per the germline V gene, CDR1 is MNHNY and CDR2 is SVGAGI (reference sequence). CDR3 nucleotide sequence: TGTGCCAGTACAGTTAGCAATCAGCCCCAGCATTTT. This codes for CASTVSNQPQHF.

Only a few counts were recorded for this clonotype. CDR3: CASSAQVAPTSTDTQYF. In DNA form, the CDR3 reads TGTGCCAGCAGCGCCCAGGTGGCGCCCACGAGCACAGATACGCAGTATTTT. The V and J genes are TRBV9 and TRBJ2-3; unclear D gene. From germline, CDR1 is SGDLS and CDR2 YYNGEE. Trimming took 3 bases from V and 0 from J, leaving 17 bases between them. CDR3 length equals 17 residues.